The rows below give T cell receptor beta chains drawn from one sample of a study of shared clonotypes between healthy human individuals. Measured with immunoSEQ multiplex PCR; TCRdb has only the in-frame clones, and not every one. The sample yields fewer than 1.8 million clones, approximately 98.5% seen once. The sequenced sample was naive CD4+ T cells sorted from blood. The origin of the receptors is a man aged 25-45 years in good health. Both conserved end residues are part of each CDR3. The D gene is left open where the match is weak.

D | J | V | DNA | CDR3
TRBD1 | TRBJ1-1 | TRBV19 | TGTGCCAGTCGAACCCTACAGGGGTACACTGAAGCTTTCTTT | CASRTLQGYTEAFF
TRBD2 | TRBJ2-7 | TRBV13 | TGTGCCAGCAGCATGGGACTAGCGGGAGGAAAACCCTACGAGCAGTACTTC | CASSMGLAGGKPYEQYF
NA | TRBJ2-7 | TRBV18 | TGTGCCAGCTCAGCAGCAGGGGCGGGTTACGAGCAGTACTTC | CASSAAGAGYEQYF
NA | TRBJ2-6 | TRBV28 | TGTGCCAGCAGTTTATCCCCTTCAGGGGCGGGTGGGGCCAACGTCCTGACTTTC | CASSLSPSGAGGANVLTF
NA | TRBJ2-1 | TRBV5-1 | TGCGCCAGCAGCATGGACAGAAACAATGAGCAGTTCTTC | CASSMDRNNEQFF
NA | TRBJ1-2 | TRBV5-1 | TGCGCCAGCAGCTTATCTATCCAGACCTTAAACTATGGCTACACCTTC | CASSLSIQTLNYGYTF
TRBD1 | TRBJ1-2 | TRBV7-6 | TGTGCCAGCAGCGCCCGACAGGGGGACTATGGCTACACCTTC | CASSARQGDYGYTF
NA | TRBJ2-7 | TRBV18 | TGTGCCAGCTCACCGGAGACAGGAAAGTACGAGCAGTACTTC | CASSPETGKYEQYF
TRBD2 | TRBJ2-1 | TRBV11-2 | TGTGCCAGCAGCTTAGATGTCCTAGCGGGCCGCAATGAGCAGTTCTTC | CASSLDVLAGRNEQFF
TRBD2 | TRBJ2-7 | TRBV18 | TGTGCCAGCTCACCTACGGGCGGGAGGGCCCACGAGCAGTACTTC | CASSPTGGRAHEQYF